This T cell receptor beta chain stems from a study of blood T cell repertoires in COVID-19. The CDR3 runs 16 residues. Germline loops: CDR1 SGHVS, CDR2 FQNEAQ. Trimming stripped 5 bases from V and 0 bases from J, with 14 bases between. Sequencing used immunoSEQ multiplex PCR; TCRdb keeps in-frame clones, though not all of them. The profile shows over 200,000 clones, nearly 90% of them singletons. The receptor's source is a man aged 25 to 40 who had recovered from COVID-19. Sequenced: PBMCs or T cells enriched from blood (not recorded which). This chain uses TRBV7-8 with TRBJ1-5; the D gene is possibly TRBD1 (5 bases). CDR3 coding DNA: TGTGCCAGCAGCCACCGGGGGGAGTATAGCAATCAGCCCCAGCATTTT. Its translation is CASSHRGEYSNQPQHF.